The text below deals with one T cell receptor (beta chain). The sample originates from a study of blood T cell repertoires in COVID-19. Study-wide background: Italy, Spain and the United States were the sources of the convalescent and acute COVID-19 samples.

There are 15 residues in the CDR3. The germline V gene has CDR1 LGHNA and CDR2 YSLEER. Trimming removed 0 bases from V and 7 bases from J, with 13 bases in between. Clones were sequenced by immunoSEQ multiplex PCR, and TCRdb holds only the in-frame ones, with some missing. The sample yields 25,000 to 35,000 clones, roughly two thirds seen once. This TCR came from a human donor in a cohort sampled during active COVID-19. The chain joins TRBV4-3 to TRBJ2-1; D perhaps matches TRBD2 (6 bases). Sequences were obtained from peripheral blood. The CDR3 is CASSQERGRWNEQFF. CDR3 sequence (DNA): TGCGCCAGCAGCCAAGAACGGGGGAGGTGGAATGAGCAGTTCTTC.